The 18 T cell receptor beta chains listed next were all sequenced from one sample in a study of pediatric ulcerative colitis. The rectum was sampled with one to two pinch biopsies at colonoscopy. Sequenced by immunoSEQ multiplex PCR; TCRdb stores in-frame clones only, minus some. The data show tens of thousands of clones, 73% seen once. The source material was gut tissue. These receptors were taken from a boy younger than 18 with moderate ulcerative colitis.

The chain joins TRBV6-1 to TRBJ2-3; 7 bases are shared with TRBD2. The V segment lost 1 base and the J segment 8 bases; nucleotides outside the gene matches: 12. Per the germline V gene, CDR1 is MNHNS and CDR2 is SASEGT. This CDR3 is 16 amino acids long. The CDR3, as DNA: TGTGCCAGCAGTGAAGACTTTGCGGGAGTTAGCGCTACGCAGTATTTT. Translated, it gives CASSEDFAGVSATQYF.

The chain couples TRBV6-6 to TRBJ2-5; D is ambiguous. The germline gives CDR1 MNHNY, CDR2 SVGAGI (reference sequence). V gave up 4 bases and J gave up 5 bases, with 14 bases separating them. This CDR3 is built from 14 residues. CDR3: CASSWGERPETQYF. The CDR3 DNA sequence: TGTGCCAGCAGTTGGGGTGAACGGCCCGAGACCCAGTACTTC.

The chain employs TRBV6-6 and TRBJ2-2; D may be TRBD2 (6 bases). The CDR3 has 15 amino acids. The germline V gene encodes CDR1 MNHNY and CDR2 SVGAGI (reference sequence). The ends were cut back, 11 bases at V and 1 base at J, with 17 bases in the middle. Here the CDR3 DNA reads TGTGCCGCCTGGCGGGGCAGGCAGAACACCGGGGAGCTGTTTTTT. Translating it yields CAAWRGRQNTGELFF.

This rearrangement joins TRBV5-1 to TRBJ2-3; 12 nucleotides align to TRBD2. The CDR3 runs to 16 residues. Germline trimming cut 0 bases from V and 2 bases from J; bases unmatched to any gene: 1. CDR1 is SGHRS, CDR2 YFSETQ, per germline. CDR3 loop: CASSLGLAGDTDTQYF. CDR3 DNA: TGCGCCAGCAGCTTGGGACTAGCGGGGGACACAGATACGCAGTATTTT. Using reference TRBV5-1 and TRBJ2-3 for the parts outside the CDR3, the full variable domain is KAGVTQTPRYLIKTRGQQVTLSCSPISGHRSVSWYQQTPGQGLQFLFEYFSETQRNKGNFPGRFSGRQFSNSRSEMNVSTLELGDSALYLCASSLGLAGDTDTQYFGPGTRLTVL.

The chain links TRBV5-1 to TRBJ2-7, with no clear D. Trimming stripped 4 bases from V and 2 bases from J, with 19 bases between. Germline V lookup: CDR1 SGHRS, CDR2 YFSETQ. CDR3 size: 16 residues. The CDR3 reads CASSNRLAGVPYEQYF. The CDR3 DNA is TGCGCCAGCAGCAACCGCCTCGCCGGAGTTCCCTACGAGCAGTACTTC.

V usage is TRBV11-2 and J usage is TRBJ2-1; the match to TRBD2 covers 8 bases. The germline gives CDR1 SGHAT, CDR2 FQNNGV. Losses at the gene ends were 2 bases for V and 12 bases for J; bases not matched to a gene: 9. The CDR3 sequence is 14 residues long. The DNA of the CDR3 is TGTGCCAGCAGCTTAAGGCCGCAGCGGGAGCCGCAGTTCTTC. As protein: CASSLRPQREPQFF.

The V and J genes are TRBV5-4 and TRBJ2-1; 7 nucleotides match TRBD2. Germline V CDR1 and CDR2: SGHNT, YYREEE (reference sequence). The CDR3 contains 13 residues. The V gene end was trimmed by 0 bases and the J gene end by 7 bases; junction bases not matched to a gene: 1. CDR3 nucleotide sequence: TGTGCCAGCAGCTTGGCCGGGAGGAATGAGCAGTTCTTC. Translated, it gives CASSLAGRNEQFF. The full variable domain, completed using reference TRBV5-4 and TRBJ2-1, is ETGVTQSPTHLIKTRGQQVTLRCSSQSGHNTVSWYQQALGQGPQFIFQYYREEENGRGNFPPRFSGLQFPNYSSELNVNALELDDSALYLCASSLAGRNEQFFGPGTRLTVL.

The J gene is TRBJ2-5, the V gene TRBV4-2; TRBD2 matches at 12 bases. V trimming: 1 base; J trimming: 7 bases; junction bases outside the gene matches: 7. Germline lookup yields CDR1 LGHNA and CDR2 YNFKEQ. This CDR3 comprises 16 residues. As DNA, the CDR3 is TGTGCCAGCAGCCAAGTGACTAGCGGGAGCCTGGGGACCCAGTACTTC. Encoded protein: CASSQVTSGSLGTQYF.

In its sample, this clone was seen once. This chain connects TRBV10-1 to TRBJ1-3; D may be TRBD1 (5 bases). The CDR3 runs to 13 residues. Trimming removed 10 bases at V and 1 base at J, with 11 bases between. CDR1 WNHNN and CDR2 SYGVQD come from the germline V gene (reference sequence). Here the CDR3 reads CATTRGSGNTIYF. CDR3 DNA sequence: TGCGCCACCACGAGGGGATCTGGAAACACCATATATTTT.

The chain combines TRBV5-5 with TRBJ1-6; tentatively, D is TRBD1 (5 bases). V was cut by 3 bases and J by 6 bases, with 13 bases left in between. The CDR3 extends over 15 amino acids. Looked up from germline, CDR1 is SGHKS and CDR2 is YYEKEE (reference sequence). In DNA, the CDR3 is TGTGCCAGCAGCTGGGTGGGGCAGGGTAATTCACCCCTCCACTTT. Translated, it gives CASSWVGQGNSPLHF.

The chain is built from TRBV10-1 and TRBJ2-5, with D perhaps matching TRBD1 (5 bases). The CDR3 spans 15 residues. Germline loops: CDR1 WNHNN, CDR2 SYGVQD (reference sequence). The ends were cut back, 0 bases at V and 4 bases at J, with 12 bases in the middle. CDR3 in amino acids: CASSESVQGGETQYF. CDR3 nucleotides: TGCGCCAGCAGTGAGTCGGTGCAGGGCGGAGAGACCCAGTACTTC.

The chain links TRBV27 to TRBJ2-7; D perhaps matches TRBD2 (6 bases). The CDR3 spans 15 residues. Trimming cost V 3 bases and J 0 bases, with 12 bases left between them. Germline V lookup: CDR1 MNHEY, CDR2 SMNVEV (reference sequence). The CDR3 region has the DNA TGTGCCAGCAGTTTTCGGTGGGAGGCCTCCTACGAGCAGTACTTC. This encodes CASSFRWEASYEQYF.

The chain links TRBV6-1 to TRBJ1-5, with D possibly being TRBD1 (5 bases). The V gene lost 4 bases and the J gene lost 2 bases, with 18 bases spanning the gap. The CDR3 has 17 residues. Per the germline V gene, CDR1 is MNHNS and CDR2 is SASEGT. CDR3 DNA sequence: TGTGCCAGCAGTGGCCTAGATAAAGGGACGGGCAATCAGCCCCAGCATTTT. Translating gives CASSGLDKGTGNQPQHF.

The rearrangement uses TRBV11-2 and TRBJ2-7; D uncertain. The V gene's germline CDR1 is SGHAT and CDR2 FQNNGV. This CDR3 contains 14 residues. Deletions cut 4 bases from V and 1 base from J, with 11 bases between. CDR3 sequence (DNA): TGTGCCAGCAGCTCCCAGCTGGTTTCCTACGAGCAGTACTTC. As protein: CASSSQLVSYEQYF.

The chain employs TRBV6-1 and TRBJ2-1; the match to TRBD2 covers 11 bases. The CDR3 length is 16 residues. Losses at the gene ends were 3 bases for V and 7 bases for J; bases not matched to a gene: 8. The germline gives CDR1 MNHNS, CDR2 SASEGT. CDR3 coding DNA: TGTGCCAGCAGTGACCCACTAGCGGGAGTCCGAAATGAGCAGTTCTTC. Protein: CASSDPLAGVRNEQFF.

The chain is built from TRBV7-9 and TRBJ2-7; D is uncertain. From germline, CDR1 is SEHNR and CDR2 FQNEAQ (reference sequence). The CDR3 is 15 amino acids. V lost 2 bases, J lost 0 bases, and 11 bases lay in between. This chain's CDR3 is CASSLMGGVSYEQYF. The CDR3 bases are TGTGCCAGCAGCTTAATGGGCGGAGTCTCCTACGAGCAGTACTTC. The entire variable domain, with the rest obtained from reference TRBV7-9 and TRBJ2-7, is as follows: DTGVSQNPRHKITKRGQNVTFRCDPISEHNRLYWYRQTLGQGPEFLTYFQNEAQLEKSRLLSDRFSAERPKGSFSTLEIQRTEQGDSAMYLCASSLMGGVSYEQYFGPGTRLTVT.

The J gene is TRBJ1-2, the V gene TRBV7-2, with D hard to call. Trimming shortened V by 5 bases and J by 2 bases, and 15 bases separated the two germline ends. CDR1 is SGHTA, CDR2 FQGNSA, per germline. The CDR3 has 15 residues. CDR3 sequence (DNA): TGTGCCAGCAGCCCAGGAGTTACCCGAAACTATGGCTACACCTTC. It codes for CASSPGVTRNYGYTF.

The rearrangement links TRBV29-1 to TRBJ2-7; 7 nucleotides agree with TRBD1. CDR3 length equals 12 residues. J was trimmed by 5 bases and V by 5 bases; bases with no gene match: 6. Germline CDR1 is SQVTM and CDR2 is ANQGSEA. In nucleotides, the CDR3 is TGCAGCGTTAGACAGGGTTCGCACGAGCAGTACTTC. This codes for CSVRQGSHEQYF.